This T cell receptor (beta chain) was captured by sequencing in a study of blood T cell repertoires in COVID-19. Overall study context: Acute and convalescent COVID-19 samples came from the United States, Italy and Spain.

The CDR3 is 15 residues long. CDR1 is LGHNA and CDR2 is YSLEER in the germline V gene. The germline V and J ends were trimmed by 0 bases and 9 bases, with 12 bases remaining between them. In the original processing: How many nucleated cells were present was estimated from reference gene primer amplification. The table came from immunoSEQ multiplex PCR; TCRdb's copy has only in-frame clones and leaves some out. V and J calls and clone size are given by that table; D and trimming were obtained from the DNA. The data contain about 70,000 clones, about 80% of them singletons. V gene TRBV4-3 combines with J gene TRBJ1-6; tentative D call: TRBD1 (6 bases). Sample: peripheral blood. The sequence was collected from a man between 65 and 85 years old who had recovered from COVID-19. For the CDR3, the DNA is TGCGCCAGCAGCCAAGATCTCAGGGGTGGTTCACCCCTCCACTTT. Translation gives CASSQDLRGGSPLHF.